This T cell receptor (beta chain) comes out of a study of CD8 T cells in Susac syndrome. The germline gives CDR1 SQVTM, CDR2 ANQGSEA. Trimming at V came to 1 base and at J to 9 bases, leaving 17 bases not matched to a gene. This CDR3 spans 17 amino acids. RNA totalling roughly 0.5 to 1 ug underwent reverse transcription with random hexamers. TCRdb called the immunoSEQ multiplex PCR reads again in MiXCR, with one record for every CDR3 protein. The sample holds some 96,000 distinct CDR3 sequences; nearly 97% are singletons and the top ten take less than 0.35%. CD8+ and CD4+ T cells from blood underwent TCR beta sequencing, which was carried out in a high-throughput format. Bulk CD8+ and CD4+ cells came from magnetic negative isolation; CD8+ TEMRA by FACS.

Sequenced input: CD8+ T cells from PBMCs. J is TRBJ2-7 and V is TRBV29-1, with 11 bases aligning to TRBD2. This receptor was identified in a human donor with Susac syndrome. In DNA form, the CDR3 reads TGCAGCGTTGAAGGCAGGGGGGAGCTAGCGGGAGGAATTTCGCAGTACTTC. Its protein is CSVEGRGELAGGISQYF.